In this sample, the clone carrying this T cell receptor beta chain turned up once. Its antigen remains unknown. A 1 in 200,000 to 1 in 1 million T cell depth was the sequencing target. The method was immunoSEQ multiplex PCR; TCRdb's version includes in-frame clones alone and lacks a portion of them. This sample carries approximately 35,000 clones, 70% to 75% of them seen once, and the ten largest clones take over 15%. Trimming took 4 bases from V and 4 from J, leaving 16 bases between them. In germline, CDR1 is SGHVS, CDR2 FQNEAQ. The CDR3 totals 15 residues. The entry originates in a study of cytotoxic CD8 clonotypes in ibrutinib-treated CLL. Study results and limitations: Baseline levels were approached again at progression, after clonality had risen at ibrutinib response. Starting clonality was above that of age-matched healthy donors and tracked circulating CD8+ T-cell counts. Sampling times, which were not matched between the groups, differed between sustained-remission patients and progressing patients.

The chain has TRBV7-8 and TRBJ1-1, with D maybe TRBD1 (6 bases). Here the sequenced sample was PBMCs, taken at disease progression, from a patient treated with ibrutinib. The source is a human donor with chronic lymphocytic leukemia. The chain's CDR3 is CASSSRTETGTEAFF. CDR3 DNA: TGTGCCAGCAGCTCCCGGACAGAAACGGGCACTGAAGCTTTCTTT.